This T cell receptor beta chain was documented in a study of cytomegalovirus exposure and HLA in healthy donors. General study findings and limits: Later analysis demonstrated an association between a missense DCLRE1C variant and TCR beta V- and J-gene trimming. Analysis performed later showed TCR beta chains linked to HLA being more clonally expanded than equally common others. A later examination showed that TCR association rates differed by HLA locus, with DRB1 most and HLA-C fewest. The authors reported that TCR beta sequences could predict HLA-A and HLA-B alleles. These predictions were accurate for most subjects in the first cohort.

The germline V gene has CDR1 SGHDN and CDR2 FVKESK. The CDR3 spans 14 residues. With 0 bases removed from V and 8 bases from J, the gap between germline ends came to 11 bases. About this clone itself: Antigen specificity is unknown.

The PCR used 60 Vbeta and 13 Jbeta primers. Data came from immunoSEQ multiplex PCR; TCRdb stores just in-frame clones and leaves some out. The repertoire holds 150,000 to 200,000 clones, with about 80% as singletons. This chain joins TRBV14 and TRBJ2-1; tentatively, D is TRBD2 (5 bases). Material: PBMCs. This TCR came from a man aged 55 to 69 in good health and CMV-seronegative. DNA for the CDR3: TGTGCCAGCAGCCAAGAGGTACTAGTCGATGAGCAGTTCTTC. It codes for CASSQEVLVDEQFF.